Listed below are T cell receptor beta chains from one sample, sequenced in a study of cytomegalovirus exposure and HLA in healthy donors. Method: immunoSEQ multiplex PCR; TCRdb's copy keeps in-frame clones and lacks some. This sample has around 110,000 clones, with roughly 66% found just once. Sequenced: PBMCs. The source of these receptors is a man between 18 and 29 years old in good health and CMV-seronegative. Both conserved end residues are part of each CDR3. The D gene is left open where the match is weak. Clone size appears in some rows only: once, few, many, or a class for an expanded clone.

abundance	d_gene	v_gene	j_gene	CDR3nt	CDR3aa
-	-	TRBV29-1	TRBJ2-5	TGCAGCGTTGAAGATCGCGGTCGTGAGACCCAGTACTTC	CSVEDRGRETQYF
-	-	TRBV5-1	TRBJ1-1	TGCGCCAGCAGCTTGGCCTTCCTGGGGGGCACTGAAGCTTTCTTT	CASSLAFLGGTEAFF
-	TRBD1	TRBV27	TRBJ1-1	TGTGCCAGCAGTCCGACAGGGACCGCGAACACTGAAGCTTTCTTT	CASSPTGTANTEAFF
-	-	TRBV25-1	TRBJ2-7	TGTGCCAGCAGGGCGGCAGGGTCCTCCTACGAGCAGTACTTC	CASRAAGSSYEQYF
few	-	TRBV10-1	TRBJ1-3	TGCGCCAGCAGTGACTTATCTGGAAACACCATATATTTT	CASSDLSGNTIYF
-	-	TRBV19	TRBJ1-5	TGTGCCAGTAGTATCGGACAGTCGGCGAATCAGCCCCAGCATTTT	CASSIGQSANQPQHF
-	TRBD1	TRBV5-1	TRBJ2-7	TGCGCCAGCAGCGCGGACAGGCCCTACGAGCAGTACTTC	CASSADRPYEQYF
-	TRBD2	TRBV19	TRBJ2-5	TGTGCCAGTAGTCCCAGGACTAGCGGGAGGGCCAATGAGACCCAGTACTTC	CASSPRTSGRANETQYF
-	-	TRBV19	TRBJ2-1	TGTGCCAGTGGGGGCGGAAGCTCCTACAATGAGCAGTTCTTC	CASGGGSSYNEQFF
-	TRBD1	TRBV9	TRBJ2-1	TGTGCCAGCAGCGTAAGTCAGGGGGCGGGGTACAATGAGCAGTTCTTC	CASSVSQGAGYNEQFF
-	-	TRBV5-1	TRBJ2-2	TGCGCCAGCAACAGGGAGAACACCGGGGAGCTGTTTTTT	CASNRENTGELFF
-	TRBD1	TRBV7-9	TRBJ2-7	TGTGCCAGCAGCTTCCGACAGGGGGAGGGAACTCGCGAGCAGTACTTC	CASSFRQGEGTREQYF
once	TRBD2	TRBV30	TRBJ2-7	TGTGCCTGGAGTCCCGGACTAGTTGGCGAGCAGTACTTC	CAWSPGLVGEQYF
-	TRBD1	TRBV2	TRBJ1-6	TGTGCCAGCAGTCGGGACAGCTTACCTAATTCACCCCTCCACTTT	CASSRDSLPNSPLHF
-	-	TRBV2	TRBJ1-2	TGTGCCAGCACTGCAGGGGACTATGGCTACACCTTC	CASTAGDYGYTF
-	-	TRBV7-2	TRBJ1-3	TGTGCCAGCAGCTTAAATCCCGCGGGGGTGGGTACCATATATTTT	CASSLNPAGVGTIYF
-	TRBD2	TRBV27	TRBJ2-3	TGTGCCAGCAGTTTACGGCGGGAGCGAAGCCCCACGCAGTATTTT	CASSLRRERSPTQYF
-	-	TRBV5-1	TRBJ2-1	TGCGCCAGCAGCCCACTCGACGGGAATGAGCAGTTCTTC	CASSPLDGNEQFF